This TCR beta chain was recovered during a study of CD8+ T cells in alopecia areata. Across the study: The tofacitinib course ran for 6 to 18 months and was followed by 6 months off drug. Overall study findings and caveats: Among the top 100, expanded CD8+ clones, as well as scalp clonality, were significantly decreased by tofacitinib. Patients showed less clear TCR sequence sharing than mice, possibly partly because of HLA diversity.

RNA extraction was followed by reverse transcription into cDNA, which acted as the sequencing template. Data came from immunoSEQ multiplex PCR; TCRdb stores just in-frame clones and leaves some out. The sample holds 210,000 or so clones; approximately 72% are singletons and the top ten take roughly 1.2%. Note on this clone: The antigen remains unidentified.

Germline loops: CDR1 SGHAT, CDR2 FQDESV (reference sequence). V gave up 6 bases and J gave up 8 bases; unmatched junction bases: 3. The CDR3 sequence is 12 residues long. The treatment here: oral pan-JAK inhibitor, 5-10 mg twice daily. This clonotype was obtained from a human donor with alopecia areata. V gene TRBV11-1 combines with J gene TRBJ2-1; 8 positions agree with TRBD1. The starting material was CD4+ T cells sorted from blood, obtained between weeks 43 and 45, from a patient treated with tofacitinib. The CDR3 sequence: CASRTQGDEQFF. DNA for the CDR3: TGTGCCAGCAGGACACAGGGGGATGAGCAGTTCTTC.